This TCR beta chain is drawn from a study of CD4+ T cells in melanoma. Germline loops: CDR1 SGHKS, CDR2 YYEKEE (reference sequence). The CDR3 length is 16 residues. Trimming took off 3 bases at V and 5 bases at J, with 20 bases between the two ends. The table lists this clone with a few counts. Its cognate antigen is unknown. Only in-frame clones appear in the TCRdb table, and some are missing; sequencing was by immunoSEQ multiplex PCR. The sample includes over 100,000 clones, about 92% seen only once; the top ten take less than 4%. Study-level results: In melanoma, neoantigen-specific CD4+ T cells reportedly differed in differentiation state. CD8+ T cell, macrophage and B cell function reportedly correlated with neoantigen-specific CD4+ T cells.

The receptor was isolated from a human donor with melanoma. The sample comprised peripheral blood. This chain uses TRBV5-5 with TRBJ2-5; possible D gene TRBD2, 6 bases. The CDR3 region is CASSSTHGLSGETQYF. The CDR3 DNA sequence: TGTGCCAGCAGCTCCACTCACGGACTTAGCGGCGAGACCCAGTACTTC.